This TCR beta chain was captured by sequencing in a study of T cell responses to AZD1222 COVID-19 vaccine. The V and J ends lost 3 bases and 6 bases respectively, with 9 bases between them. In germline, CDR1 is MDHEN, CDR2 SYDVKM. The CDR3 consists of 13 residues. Regarding this clone: What it recognizes is unknown.

Sequencing was performed with immunoSEQ multiplex PCR; in TCRdb, only in-frame clones are kept and a portion is missing. The data contain under 300,000 clones, 93% of them singletons. Study conclusions and caveats: Only a handful of AZD1222 recipients, about six in all, had baseline seropositivity.

The rearrangement joins TRBV28 to TRBJ1-5; no firm D call. This material consisted of peripheral blood, taken on day 0 of AZD1222 vaccination. This receptor was identified in an adult in good health. CDR3 coding DNA: TGTGCCAGCAGTTTGGCGAATGCTCAGCCCCAGCATTTT. Translated, it gives CASSLANAQPQHF.